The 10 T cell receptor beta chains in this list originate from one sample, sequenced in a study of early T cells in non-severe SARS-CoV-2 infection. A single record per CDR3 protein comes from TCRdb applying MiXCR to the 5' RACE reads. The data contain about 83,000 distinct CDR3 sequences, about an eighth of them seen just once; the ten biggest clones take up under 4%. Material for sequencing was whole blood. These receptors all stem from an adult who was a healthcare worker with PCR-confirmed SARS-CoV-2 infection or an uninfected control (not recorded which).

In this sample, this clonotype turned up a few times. This CDR3 reads CASLKDYGKYF. CDR3 DNA sequence: TGTGCCAGCTTGAAGGACTACGGGAAGTACTTC. The chain recombines TRBV18 with TRBJ2-7; possible D gene TRBD2, 6 bases. V was pared by 7 bases and J by 11 bases, with 15 bases between. The CDR3 is made up of 11 amino acids. CDR1 and CDR2 (germline): KGHSH, LQKENI. The full variable domain, with the rest looked up from reference TRBV18 and TRBJ2-7, is NAGVMQNPRHLVRRRGQEARLRCSPMKGHSHVYWYRQLPEEGLKFMVYLQKENIIDESGMPKERFSAEFPKEGPSILRIQQVVRGDSAAYFCASLKDYGKYFGPGTRLTVT.

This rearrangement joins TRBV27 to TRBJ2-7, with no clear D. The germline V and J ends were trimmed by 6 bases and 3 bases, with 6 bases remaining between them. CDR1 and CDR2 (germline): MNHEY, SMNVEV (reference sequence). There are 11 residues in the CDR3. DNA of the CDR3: TGTGCCAGCAGCCCTTACTACGAGCAGTACTTC. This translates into CASSPYYEQYF.

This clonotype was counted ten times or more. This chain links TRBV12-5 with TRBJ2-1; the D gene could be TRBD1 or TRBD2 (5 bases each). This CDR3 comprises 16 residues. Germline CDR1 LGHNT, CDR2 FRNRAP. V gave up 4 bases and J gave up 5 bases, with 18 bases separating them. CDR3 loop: CASGSGSRGDHNEQFF. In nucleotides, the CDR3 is TGTGCTAGTGGTTCGGGGTCTCGAGGGGACCACAATGAGCAGTTCTTC. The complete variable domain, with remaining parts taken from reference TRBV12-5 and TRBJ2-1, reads DARVTQTPRHKVTEMGQEVTMRCQPILGHNTVFWYRQTMMQGLELLAYFRNRAPLDDSGMPKDRFSAEMPDATLATLKIQPSEPRDSAVYFCASGSGSRGDHNEQFFGPGTRLTVL.

In DNA form, the CDR3 reads TGCAGTGCTAAGCTCCCAACCTGGTCTACAGGGGCTCATTTCCATGAAAAACTGTTTTTT. Translation: CSAKLPTWSTGAHFHEKLFF. The rearrangement joins TRBV20-1 to TRBJ1-4, with TRBD1 matching over 7 bases. CDR1 is DFQATT and CDR2 is SNEGSKA in the germline V gene (reference sequence). With V trimmed by 4 bases and J by 6 bases, 26 bases remained unmatched. There are 20 residues in the CDR3.

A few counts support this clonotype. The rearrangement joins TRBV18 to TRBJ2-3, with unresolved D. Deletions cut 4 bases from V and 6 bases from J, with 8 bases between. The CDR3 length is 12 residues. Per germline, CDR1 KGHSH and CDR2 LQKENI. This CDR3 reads CASSQISDTQYF. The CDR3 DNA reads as TGTGCCAGCTCACAGATCTCCGATACGCAGTATTTT.

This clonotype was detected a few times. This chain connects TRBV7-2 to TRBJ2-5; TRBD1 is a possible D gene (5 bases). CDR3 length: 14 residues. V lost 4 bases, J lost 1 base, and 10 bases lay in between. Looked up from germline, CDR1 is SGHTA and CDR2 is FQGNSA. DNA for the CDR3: TGTGCCAGCAGCTCCTCGACAGTCCAAGAGACCCAGTACTTC. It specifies CASSSSTVQETQYF.

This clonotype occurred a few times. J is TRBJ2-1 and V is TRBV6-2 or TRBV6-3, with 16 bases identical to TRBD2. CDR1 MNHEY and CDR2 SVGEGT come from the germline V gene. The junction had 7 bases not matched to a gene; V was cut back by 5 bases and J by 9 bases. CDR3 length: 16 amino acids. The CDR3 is CASSGTSGGAVSEQFF. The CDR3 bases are TGTGCCAGCAGTGGGACTAGCGGGGGGGCAGTAAGTGAGCAGTTCTTC.

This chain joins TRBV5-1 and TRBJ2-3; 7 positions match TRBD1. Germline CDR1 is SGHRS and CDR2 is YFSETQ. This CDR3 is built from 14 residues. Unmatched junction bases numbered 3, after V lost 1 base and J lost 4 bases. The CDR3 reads CASSLFQGADTQYF. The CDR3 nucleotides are TGCGCCAGCAGCTTGTTCCAGGGGGCAGATACGCAGTATTTT.

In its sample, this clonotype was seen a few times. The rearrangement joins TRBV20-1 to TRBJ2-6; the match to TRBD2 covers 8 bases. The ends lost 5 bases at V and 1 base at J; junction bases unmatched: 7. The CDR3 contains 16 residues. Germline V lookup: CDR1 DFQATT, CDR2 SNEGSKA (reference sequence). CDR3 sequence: CSAPTTGGSGANVLTF. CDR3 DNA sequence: TGCAGTGCTCCGACCACGGGAGGGTCTGGGGCCAACGTCCTGACTTTC.

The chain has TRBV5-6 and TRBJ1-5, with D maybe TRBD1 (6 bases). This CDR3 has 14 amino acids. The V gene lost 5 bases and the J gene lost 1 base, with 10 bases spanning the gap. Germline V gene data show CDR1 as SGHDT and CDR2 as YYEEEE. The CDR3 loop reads CASSTGMSNQPQHF. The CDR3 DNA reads TGTGCCAGCAGTACAGGGATGAGCAATCAGCCCCAGCATTTT.